What follows are 15 T cell receptor beta chains derived from one specimen sequenced in a study of blood T cell repertoires in COVID-19. Using immunoSEQ multiplex PCR, the repertoire was profiled, and TCRdb retains in-frame clones only, with some absent. The sample holds 50,000 to 75,000 clones; more than 60% are singletons and the top ten take roughly 18%. Sequencing was done on a sample of peripheral blood. These receptors all come from a woman between 50 and 59 years old with active or convalescent COVID-19.

The V call is TRBV19, the J call TRBJ1-1; D not certain. V was shortened by 11 bases and J by 1 base, with 14 bases between the two germline ends. This CDR3 is built from 13 residues. Looked up from germline, CDR1 is LNHDA and CDR2 is SQIVND (reference sequence). The CDR3 here is CAASGSGNTEAFF. In nucleotides, the CDR3 is TGTGCCGCCTCCGGCTCAGGGAACACTGAAGCTTTCTTT.

V gene TRBV21-1 combines with J gene TRBJ2-7; the D call TRBD2 from the table was never checked on the DNA. TRBV21-1 is a pseudogene segment. The CDR3 spans 12 residues. Here the CDR3 DNA reads TGTGCCAGCAGCAAAGGGAGCTACGAGCAGTACTTC. It translates to CASSKGSYEQYF.

The chain links TRBV18 to TRBJ2-3, with 7 bases identical to TRBD1. From germline, CDR1 is KGHSH and CDR2 LQKENI. With V trimmed by 5 bases and J by 2 bases, 10 bases remained unmatched. This CDR3 contains 16 residues. The CDR3 DNA reads TGTGCCAGCTCATTCGGACAGGACTCTCCCACAGATACGCAGTATTTT. As protein: CASSFGQDSPTDTQYF.

The V and J genes are TRBV20-1 and TRBJ2-3; a possible D gene is TRBD1 (5 bases). This CDR3 region has 15 residues. The V and J ends lost 3 bases and 0 bases respectively, with 13 bases between them. The germline V gene has CDR1 DFQATT and CDR2 SNEGSKA (reference sequence). CDR3: CSASQGSSSTDTQYF. The CDR3 DNA follows: TGCAGTGCTAGTCAGGGTTCTTCTAGCACAGATACGCAGTATTTT.

The gene calls are TRBV9 and TRBJ2-7, with D possibly being TRBD1 (6 bases). The CDR3 contains 14 residues. V shed 4 bases and J shed 1 base, with 12 bases lying between them. Per germline, CDR1 SGDLS and CDR2 YYNGEE. The CDR3 spells CASSLEDSSYEQYF. CDR3 bases: TGTGCCAGCAGCCTTGAGGACAGTTCCTACGAGCAGTACTTC.

This rearrangement joins TRBV2 to TRBJ2-1; D remains unclear. V lost 5 bases and J lost 4, with 9 bases in between. Germline assignment: CDR1 SNHLY and CDR2 FYNNEI. The CDR3 contains 13 residues. CDR3 residues: CASSITSYNEQFF. CDR3 coding DNA: TGTGCCAGCAGTATAACGAGTTACAATGAGCAGTTCTTC.

This chain links TRBV5-1 with TRBJ1-4; possible D gene TRBD1, 5 bases. The CDR3 has 14 residues. The V end was cut by 3 bases, the J end by 6 bases, with 12 bases between. Germline values: CDR1 SGHRS, CDR2 YFSETQ. The CDR3 loop is CASSWERGHEKLFF. The CDR3 nucleotides read TGCGCCAGCAGCTGGGAAAGGGGTCATGAAAAACTGTTTTTT.

This clone was found a few times. V gene TRBV19 combines with J gene TRBJ2-2, with TRBD1 matching 7 bases. The germline V gene encodes CDR1 LNHDA and CDR2 SQIVND (reference sequence). This CDR3 has 14 amino acids. V dropped 6 bases and J dropped 4; count of bases not matched to a gene: 5. CDR3 amino acids: CASSPGQITGELFF. In DNA form, the CDR3 reads TGTGCCAGTAGCCCGGGACAGATCACCGGGGAGCTGTTTTTT.

In this sample, this clone turned up once. The V and J genes are TRBV5-6 and TRBJ1-2; TRBD1 aligns across 9 bases. Germline values: CDR1 SGHDT, CDR2 YYEEEE. Unmatched junction bases numbered 5, after V lost 0 bases and J lost 5 bases. The CDR3 extends over 15 amino acids. The CDR3 DNA reads as TGTGCCAGCAGCTTGGATGGACAGGGGTGGTATGGCTACACCTTC. It codes for CASSLDGQGWYGYTF.

The V and J genes are TRBV18 and TRBJ1-3; TRBD1 is a possible D gene (5 bases). Trimming left V 3 bases short and J 0 bases short, with 6 bases between. The CDR3 extends over 14 amino acids. Germline CDR1 KGHSH, CDR2 LQKENI. As DNA, the CDR3 is TGTGCCAGCTCACCCGACAGCTCTGGAAACACCATATATTTT. Protein: CASSPDSSGNTIYF. The whole variable domain, remainder taken from reference TRBV18 and TRBJ1-3, is NAGVMQNPRHLVRRRGQEARLRCSPMKGHSHVYWYRQLPEEGLKFMVYLQKENIIDESGMPKERFSAEFPKEGPSILRIQQVVRGDSAAYFCASSPDSSGNTIYFGEGSWLTVV.

Here the CDR3 reads CAWSVQSGGLNEQFF. CDR3 bases: TGTGCCTGGAGTGTACAATCGGGAGGGCTGAATGAGCAGTTCTTC. The chain is built from TRBV30 and TRBJ2-1, with 8 bases matching TRBD2. Germline assignment: CDR1 GTSNPN and CDR2 SVGIG (reference sequence). The CDR3 covers 15 residues. Losses at the gene ends were 0 bases for V and 7 bases for J; bases not matched to a gene: 8.

The chain combines TRBV5-4 with TRBJ1-3, with TRBD1 matching over 7 bases. The CDR3 consists of 15 residues. Germline lookup yields CDR1 SGHNT and CDR2 YYREEE (reference sequence). V gave up 4 bases and J gave up 2 bases; unmatched junction bases: 6. The CDR3 sequence is CASSLGGTAGNTIYF. The CDR3 bases are TGTGCCAGCAGCCTGGGGGGGACAGCTGGAAACACCATATATTTT. Looking up the rest from reference TRBV5-4 and TRBJ1-3 gives the full variable domain: ETGVTQSPTHLIKTRGQQVTLRCSSQSGHNTVSWYQQALGQGPQFIFQYYREEENGRGNFPPRFSGLQFPNYSSELNVNALELDDSALYLCASSLGGTAGNTIYFGEGSWLTVV.

The rearrangement joins TRBV7-9 to TRBJ1-2, with 10 bases lining up with TRBD1. The CDR3 runs 15 residues. V lost 3 bases, J lost 5 bases, and 6 bases stayed unmatched. The germline V gene encodes CDR1 SEHNR and CDR2 FQNEAQ (reference sequence). The CDR3 DNA sequence: TGTGCCAGCAGCTTGGGACAGGGGCGCTTTTATGGCTACACCTTC. Translation: CASSLGQGRFYGYTF.

V is TRBV27 and J is TRBJ2-3; D not certain. Per germline, CDR1 MNHEY and CDR2 SMNVEV (reference sequence). The V and J ends lost 3 bases and 3 bases respectively, with 19 bases between them. CDR3 length: 17 amino acids. CDR3 bases: TGTGCCAGCAGTTTGTTAAGCTCCTACGAGGAAACAGATACGCAGTATTTT. It codes for CASSLLSSYEETDTQYF.

The chain recombines TRBV5-1 with TRBJ2-3; the D is unclear. This CDR3 has 13 residues. With 2 bases removed from V and 5 bases from J, the gap between germline ends came to 9 bases. CDR1 and CDR2 from the germline V gene are SGHRS and YFSETQ. The CDR3 bases are TGCGCCAGCAGCTTTATAGGAGAAGATACGCAGTATTTT. This gives the protein CASSFIGEDTQYF.